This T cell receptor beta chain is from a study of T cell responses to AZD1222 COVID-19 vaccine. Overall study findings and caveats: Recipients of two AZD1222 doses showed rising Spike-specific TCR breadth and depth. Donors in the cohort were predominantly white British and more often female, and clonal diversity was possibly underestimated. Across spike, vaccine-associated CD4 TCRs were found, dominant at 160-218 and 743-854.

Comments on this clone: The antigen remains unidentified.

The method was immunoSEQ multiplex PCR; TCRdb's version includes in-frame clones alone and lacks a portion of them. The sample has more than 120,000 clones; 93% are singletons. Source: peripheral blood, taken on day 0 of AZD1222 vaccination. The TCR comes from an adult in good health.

The CDR3 loop is CASSMRRGERTEAFF. The CDR3 region has the DNA TGTGCCAGTAGTATGAGGCGGGGGGAACGCACTGAAGCTTTCTTT. The genes are TRBV19 and TRBJ1-1; tentative D call: TRBD1 (5 bases). In germline, CDR1 is LNHDA, CDR2 SQIVND (reference sequence). This CDR3 is 15 amino acids long. V was pared by 3 bases and J by 4 bases, with 15 bases between.